One and the same sample provided the 17 T cell receptor beta chains below, sequenced in a study of blood T cell repertoires in COVID-19. The protocol was immunoSEQ multiplex PCR, while the TCRdb copy is restricted to in-frame clones and leaves out a portion. Of almost 250,000 clones listed, roughly 85% are singletons. The source material was PBMCs or T cells enriched from blood (not recorded which). The receptors shown here come from a woman between 50 and 59 years old with acute COVID-19.

The chain combines TRBV13 with TRBJ1-1; D call uncertain. V was trimmed by 0 bases and J by 0 bases, leaving 5 bases between them. CDR3 length: 14 residues. The germline CDR1 and CDR2 sequences are PRHDT and FYEKMQ (reference sequence). CDR3 DNA sequence: TGTGCCAGCAGCTTAGGGCAGTTGAACACTGAAGCTTTCTTT. Its protein is CASSLGQLNTEAFF.

The rearrangement links TRBV11-3 to TRBJ1-1; D might be TRBD1 (6 bases). The CDR3 totals 15 residues. The germline CDR1 and CDR2 sequences are SGHNT and YENEEA. V was shortened by 1 base and J by 1 base, with 10 bases between the two germline ends. In DNA, the CDR3 is TGTGCCAGCAGCTTAGGGGCAGGGGCGAACACTGAAGCTTTCTTT. Its protein product is CASSLGAGANTEAFF.

The chain has TRBV7-8 and TRBJ2-2, with 10 bases fitting TRBD2. Germline values: CDR1 SGHVS, CDR2 FQNEAQ. The V gene end was trimmed by 6 bases and the J gene end by 7 bases; junction bases not matched to a gene: 8. This CDR3 region has 15 residues. CDR3 sequence reads: CASRASGGRVGELFF. CDR3 nucleotide sequence: TGTGCCAGCAGGGCTAGCGGGGGTCGGGTCGGGGAGCTGTTTTTT. The variable domain in full, with the rest retrieved from reference TRBV7-8 and TRBJ2-2, is GAGVSQSPRYKVAKRGQDVALRCDPISGHVSLFWYQQALGQGPEFLTYFQNEAQLDKSGLPSDRFFAERPEGSVSTLKIQRTQQEDSAVYLCASRASGGRVGELFFGEGSRLTVL.

The V gene is TRBV5-6, the J gene TRBJ1-1, with D perhaps TRBD1 (5 bases). Germline CDR1 reads SGHDT; CDR2 reads YYEEEE. The CDR3 totals 12 residues. Trimming took 4 bases from V and 4 from J, leaving 8 bases between them. CDR3 protein: CASSQGSTEAFF. The DNA of the CDR3 is TGTGCCAGCAGCCAGGGTAGCACTGAAGCTTTCTTT. The whole variable domain, remainder taken from reference TRBV5-6 and TRBJ1-1, is DAGVTQSPTHLIKTRGQQVTLRCSPKSGHDTVSWYQQALGQGPQFIFQYYEEEERQRGNFPDRFSGHQFPNYSSELNVNALLLGDSALYLCASSQGSTEAFFGQGTRLTVV.

The chain uses TRBV30 and TRBJ1-2; no reliable D call. Trimming took off 2 bases at V and 4 bases at J, with 8 bases between the two ends. The CDR3 is 12 residues long. Germline CDR1 reads GTSNPN; CDR2 reads SVGIG (reference sequence). In nucleotides, the CDR3 is TGTGCCTGGAGTACGGGGATCTATGGCTACACCTTC. Its translation is CAWSTGIYGYTF.

The rearrangement joins TRBV11-3 to TRBJ2-3; D may be TRBD1 (5 bases). V was trimmed by 5 bases and J by 3 bases, leaving 9 bases between them. The CDR3 has 13 residues. The germline V gene has CDR1 SGHNT and CDR2 YENEEA. The CDR3 protein is CASSPGPTDTQYF. The CDR3 bases are TGTGCCAGCAGCCCAGGGCCAACAGATACGCAGTATTTT.

The chain is built from TRBV19 and TRBJ1-3; D is possibly TRBD1 (5 bases). V shed 0 bases and J shed 6 bases, with 9 bases lying between them. CDR3 length: 14 amino acids. Germline lookup yields CDR1 LNHDA and CDR2 SQIVND (reference sequence). For the CDR3, the DNA is TGTGCCAGTAGTATAGATCTCGGACAAAACACCATATATTTT. Amino acids: CASSIDLGQNTIYF.

The V call is TRBV7-6, the J call TRBJ1-5; D may be TRBD1 (6 bases). V was cut by 5 bases and J by 9 bases, with 26 bases left in between. Germline CDR1 is SGHVS and CDR2 is FNYEAQ. The CDR3 covers 17 residues. This chain's CDR3 is CASSPSLGHPNIRPQHF. The CDR3 nucleotides are TGTGCCAGCAGCCCCTCCCTGGGACACCCAAATATCCGGCCCCAGCATTTT.

The CDR3: CATSRDLAGADYNEQFF. The CDR3 DNA is TGTGCCACCAGCAGAGATCTAGCGGGGGCCGATTACAATGAGCAGTTCTTC. The rearrangement uses TRBV15 and TRBJ2-1, with TRBD2 identical over 10 bases. This CDR3 is built from 17 residues. CDR1 LNHNV and CDR2 YYDKDF come from the germline V gene (reference sequence). The trim removed 0 bases at V and 4 bases at J, leaving 6 bases unmatched.

This rearrangement joins TRBV9 to TRBJ2-3; 12 bases are a match to TRBD2. The V segment lost 3 bases and the J segment 4 bases; nucleotides outside the gene matches: 6. Germline V gene lookup returns CDR1 SGDLS and CDR2 YYNGEE. This CDR3 has 16 amino acids. The DNA for the CDR3 is TGTGCCAGCAGCGCTTTACTAGCGGGGGGCTCAGATACGCAGTATTTT. As protein: CASSALLAGGSDTQYF.

This clone was observed a handful of times. This chain links TRBV5-4 with TRBJ2-5; a possible D gene is TRBD2 (6 bases). CDR3 length: 16 amino acids. Germline CDR1 reads SGHNT; CDR2 reads YYREEE (reference sequence). Trimming took 2 bases from V and 2 from J, leaving 16 bases between them. Written as DNA, the CDR3 is TGTGCCAGCAGCTTTAACCCCGGGGGTGGACAAGAGACCCAGTACTTC. It yields the protein CASSFNPGGGQETQYF. The variable domain in full, completed from reference TRBV5-4 and TRBJ2-5, reads ETGVTQSPTHLIKTRGQQVTLRCSSQSGHNTVSWYQQALGQGPQFIFQYYREEENGRGNFPPRFSGLQFPNYSSELNVNALELDDSALYLCASSFNPGGGQETQYFGPGTRLLVL.

The chain uses TRBV10-3 and TRBJ1-3, with D unresolved. Per germline, CDR1 ENHRY and CDR2 SYGVKD. The length of the CDR3 is 15 residues. Trimming cost V 6 bases and J 0 bases, with 12 bases left between them. The CDR3 DNA sequence: TGTGCCATCAGCGCGGACGGGAGCTCTGGAAACACCATATATTTT. Its translation is CAISADGSSGNTIYF.

The genes are TRBV3-1 (or the pseudogene TRBV3-2) and TRBJ2-7; the match to TRBD1 covers 7 bases. V gave up 2 bases and J gave up 2 bases; unmatched junction bases: 9. CDR3 length: 16 residues. Germline loops: CDR1 LGHDT, CDR2 YNNKEL (reference sequence). The CDR3 reads CASSQLHRGPAYEQYF. DNA of the CDR3: TGTGCCAGCAGCCAACTCCACAGGGGACCGGCCTACGAGCAGTACTTC.

A word on this clone: Mismatch with germline at one junction end may stem from a read error. V is TRBV18 and J is TRBJ2-3; possible D gene TRBD2, 6 bases. This CDR3 is 16 amino acids long. CDR1 is KGHSH, CDR2 LQKENI, per germline. DNA of the CDR3: TGTGTCAGCTCGTCCGGATCGGGGGTGCGCACAGATACGCAGTATTTT. It encodes CVSSSGSGVRTDTQYF.

V gene TRBV30 combines with J gene TRBJ1-1, with 7 bases aligning to TRBD1. After removal of 1 base from V and 4 bases from J, the junction contained 9 bases not matched to a gene. The CDR3 is 15 residues long. Germline V CDR1 and CDR2: GTSNPN, SVGIG (reference sequence). The CDR3 nucleotides read TGTGCCTGGAGTGCGGGACGGCAGGGGGGCACTGAAGCTTTCTTT. Translated: CAWSAGRQGGTEAFF.

A remark on this clone: An end of the junction differs from the germline gene, which may be a read error. This chain links TRBV7-8 with TRBJ1-1, with D perhaps TRBD1 (5 bases). The V gene's germline CDR1 is SGHVS and CDR2 FQNEAQ. There are 16 residues in the CDR3. The CDR3, as DNA: TGTGCCAGCACCTTAGGGGTCGGGTCCTTTGGAACTGAAGCTTTCTTT. It yields the protein CASTLGVGSFGTEAFF.

This clone was recorded only once. V and J are TRBV29-1 and TRBJ1-2, with D possibly TRBD1 on 5 matching bases. Per the germline V gene, CDR1 is SQVTM and CDR2 is ANQGSEA. Trimming removed 5 bases from V and 2 bases from J, with 12 bases in between. The CDR3 is made up of 13 amino acids. CDR3: CSVSTASNYGYTF. CDR3 coding DNA: TGCAGCGTTTCGACAGCTTCAAACTATGGCTACACCTTC. Full variable domain (remainder filled in from reference TRBV29-1 and TRBJ1-2): SAVISQKPSRDICQRGTSLTIQCQVDSQVTMMFWYRQQPGQSLTLIATANQGSEATYESGFVIDKFPISRPNLTFSTLTVSNMSPEDSSIYLCSVSTASNYGYTFGSGTRLTVV.